This T cell receptor beta chain came from a study of T cell responses to AZD1222 COVID-19 vaccine. Study conclusions and caveats: Repertoires were collected only later (after the peak T cell response had occurred). Among spike-specific TCRs, nearly half reportedly target unmutated variant regions. Donors were chiefly white British, with a greater number of females, and clonal diversity was perhaps underestimated.

About this clone itself: The antigen remains undetermined.

J gave up 6 bases and V 5 bases, and 5 bases lay outside the gene matches. Germline V gene data show CDR1 as SEHNR and CDR2 as FQNEAQ (reference sequence). The CDR3 loop spans 14 amino acids. The assay was immunoSEQ multiplex PCR, and TCRdb's table has in-frame clones only and misses some. The table records under 150,000 clones, about 89% of them present only once. The receptor comes from an adult in good health. The sequencing used peripheral blood, collected on day 0 of MenACWY control vaccination. The gene calls are TRBV7-9 and TRBJ1-5; 9 nucleotides match TRBD1. As DNA, the CDR3 is TGTGCCAGCAGCCCGGGGACAGGGTCTCAGCCCCAGCATTTT. Protein: CASSPGTGSQPQHF.